Presented here are 23 T cell receptor beta chains from one specimen sequenced in a study of blood T cell repertoires in COVID-19. Measured with immunoSEQ multiplex PCR; TCRdb has only the in-frame clones, and not every one. The table lists about 36,000 clones, about 81% of them singletons, with around 42% in the top ten. The sequenced material came from peripheral blood. The receptor set was obtained from a human donor in a cohort sampled during active or convalescent COVID-19. The donor label of this sample is uncertain.

The V and J genes are TRBV27 and TRBJ1-1; D gene unclear. This CDR3 has 14 amino acids. Trimming took 2 bases from V and 1 from J, leaving 8 bases between them. Germline V gives CDR1 MNHEY, CDR2 SMNVEV (reference sequence). The chain's CDR3 is CASSLKLQNTEAFF. The CDR3 region has the DNA TGTGCCAGCAGTTTAAAACTCCAGAACACTGAAGCTTTCTTT.

The sample holds a few counts of this clone. The rearrangement joins TRBV7-6 to TRBJ2-7; 11 nucleotides agree with TRBD2. The CDR3 is 16 residues long. Per germline, CDR1 SGHVS and CDR2 FNYEAQ. After removal of 5 bases from V and 2 bases from J, the junction contained 8 bases not matched to a gene. This CDR3 reads CASSLQGTSGAYEQYF. As DNA, the CDR3 is TGTGCCAGCAGCCTACAGGGGACTAGCGGAGCCTACGAGCAGTACTTC.

This chain uses TRBV5-1 with TRBJ1-2, with D maybe TRBD1 (6 bases). The CDR3 is 17 residues long. Germline V gene data show CDR1 as SGHRS and CDR2 as YFSETQ. Deletions cut 0 bases from V and 6 bases from J, with 21 bases between. CDR3 in amino acids: CASSLVPTQGVVDGYTF. As DNA, the CDR3 is TGCGCCAGCAGCTTGGTTCCGACACAGGGTGTCGTAGATGGCTACACCTTC. Supplemented by reference TRBV5-1 and TRBJ1-2, the full variable domain reads KAGVTQTPRYLIKTRGQQVTLSCSPISGHRSVSWYQQTPGQGLQFLFEYFSETQRNKGNFPGRFSGRQFSNSRSEMNVSTLELGDSALYLCASSLVPTQGVVDGYTFGSGTRLTVV.

The J gene is TRBJ2-6, the V gene TRBV7-8, with D maybe TRBD1 (6 bases). The CDR3 loop spans 15 amino acids. The ends were cut back, 8 bases at V and 4 bases at J, with 15 bases in the middle. Looked up from germline, CDR1 is SGHVS and CDR2 is FQNEAQ. CDR3 sequence (DNA): TGTGCCAGCCAATTCAGGGGTGGCGGGGCCAACGTCCTGACTTTC. Protein: CASQFRGGGANVLTF.

This chain uses TRBV2 with TRBJ1-1, with D possibly matching TRBD1 (6 bases). The V gene's germline CDR1 is SNHLY and CDR2 FYNNEI. Trimming took off 1 base at V and 8 bases at J, with 14 bases between the two ends. This CDR3 has 14 amino acids. The CDR3 nucleotides are TGTGCCAGCAGTGAAGGTCGCCTAGGGGGAGAAGCTTTCTTT. Amino acid sequence: CASSEGRLGGEAFF. The entire variable domain, with the rest obtained from reference TRBV2 and TRBJ1-1, is as follows: EPEVTQTPSHQVTQMGQEVILRCVPISNHLYFYWYRQILGQKVEFLVSFYNNEISEKSEIFDDQFSVERPDGSNFTLKIRSTKLEDSAMYFCASSEGRLGGEAFFGQGTRLTVV.

The rearrangement links TRBV5-6 to TRBJ2-5, with D possibly matching TRBD2 (6 bases). Germline loops: CDR1 SGHDT, CDR2 YYEEEE. CDR3 length: 16 amino acids. V dropped 0 bases and J dropped 7 bases, with 19 bases sitting between them. CDR3 loop: CASSLAGGAGLGTQYF. The DNA of the CDR3 is TGTGCCAGCAGCTTGGCGGGCGGGGCTGGCCTGGGGACCCAGTACTTC.

This clone was counted only a few times. The chain employs TRBV6-2 or TRBV6-3 and TRBJ2-5, with 9 bases that match TRBD2. The CDR3 contains 16 residues. The V gene's germline CDR1 is MNHEY and CDR2 SVGEGT. The junction had 10 bases not matched to a gene; V was cut back by 6 bases and J by 2 bases. The CDR3 spells CASRPRLAALQETQYF. In DNA form, the CDR3 reads TGTGCCAGCAGACCTCGACTAGCGGCCCTACAAGAGACCCAGTACTTC.

This clone was found a few times. This sequence joins TRBV7-9 and TRBJ2-5; the D gene is possibly TRBD2 (5 bases). The CDR3 extends over 14 amino acids. The ends were cut back, 6 bases at V and 1 base at J, with 12 bases in the middle. CDR1 is SEHNR, CDR2 FQNEAQ, per germline (reference sequence). The chain's CDR3 is CASSAPGSQETQYF. Here the CDR3 DNA reads TGTGCCAGCAGTGCTCCGGGATCCCAAGAGACCCAGTACTTC. Complete variable domain (other parts from reference TRBV7-9 and TRBJ2-5): DTGVSQNPRHKITKRGQNVTFRCDPISEHNRLYWYRQTLGQGPEFLTYFQNEAQLEKSRLLSDRFSAERPKGSFSTLEIQRTEQGDSAMYLCASSAPGSQETQYFGPGTRLLVL.

This chain's CDR3 is CAIGAGASSGANVLTF. As DNA, the CDR3 is TGTGCCATCGGGGCAGGGGCATCATCTGGGGCCAACGTCCTGACTTTC. The chain employs TRBV10-3 and TRBJ2-6; tentatively, D is TRBD1 (6 bases). V lost 8 bases and J lost 1, with 15 bases in between. The CDR3 is made up of 16 amino acids. CDR1 is ENHRY and CDR2 is SYGVKD in the germline V gene.

This chain connects TRBV4-1 to TRBJ2-5, with D perhaps TRBD1 (6 bases). Germline loops: CDR1 MGHRA, CDR2 YSYEKL. The CDR3 has 13 residues. V gave up 0 bases and J gave up 7 bases, with 9 bases separating them. CDR3 sequence reads: CASSQEQGTTQYF. CDR3 sequence (DNA): TGCGCCAGCAGCCAAGAGCAGGGGACGACCCAGTACTTC.

J is TRBJ2-5 and V is TRBV19; TRBD2 agrees at 15 bases. Unmatched junction bases numbered 8, after V lost 7 bases and J lost 5 bases. This CDR3 region has 16 residues. Germline loops: CDR1 LNHDA, CDR2 SQIVND (reference sequence). The CDR3 is CASKRTSGRAGETQYF. CDR3 nucleotides: TGTGCCAGTAAACGGACTAGCGGGAGGGCCGGGGAGACCCAGTACTTC. The variable domain in full, with the rest retrieved from reference TRBV19 and TRBJ2-5, is DGGITQSPKYLFRKEGQNVTLSCEQNLNHDAMYWYRQDPGQGLRLIYYSQIVNDFQKGDIAEGYSVSREKKESFPLTVTSAQKNPTAFYLCASKRTSGRAGETQYFGPGTRLLVL.

V usage is TRBV4-1 and J usage is TRBJ1-3; 7 positions match TRBD1. CDR3 length: 16 residues. Germline V gene data show CDR1 as MGHRA and CDR2 as YSYEKL. Trimming at V came to 1 base and at J to 0 bases, leaving 3 bases not matched to a gene. The CDR3 sequence: CASSQAGQLSGNTIYF. Here the CDR3 DNA reads TGCGCCAGCAGCCAAGCGGGACAGCTCTCTGGAAACACCATATATTTT.

The rearrangement joins TRBV27 to TRBJ2-7, with D perhaps TRBD2 (5 bases). This CDR3 is 11 amino acids long. Trimming removed 4 bases from V and 7 bases from J, with 8 bases in between. Looked up from germline, CDR1 is MNHEY and CDR2 is SMNVEV (reference sequence). Here the CDR3 reads CASSSRGEQYF. The CDR3 DNA is TGTGCCAGCAGTTCCCGAGGGGAGCAGTACTTC.

The chain joins TRBV5-1 to TRBJ2-7, with 9 bases that match TRBD2. The CDR3 extends over 14 amino acids. J lost 4 bases, V lost 4 bases, and 6 bases had no gene match. CDR1 and CDR2 from the germline V gene are SGHRS and YFSETQ. CDR3 DNA sequence: TGCGCCAGCAGCATTACGGGACTAGCTTACGAGCAGTACTTC. It specifies CASSITGLAYEQYF.

The chain employs TRBV7-3 and TRBJ2-1; 10 bases match TRBD1. The V segment lost 5 bases and the J segment 6 bases; nucleotides outside the gene matches: 1. The CDR3 spans 13 residues. The V gene's germline CDR1 is SGHTA and CDR2 FQGTGA. CDR3 sequence: CASSGQGGNEQFF. The CDR3 nucleotides read TGTGCCAGCAGCGGACAGGGGGGCAATGAGCAGTTCTTC.

DNA of the CDR3: TGTGCCAGCAGTTCCGGGACAGGGGGGGAAAAACTGTTTTTT. It codes for CASSSGTGGEKLFF. This chain links TRBV27 with TRBJ1-4; 11 bases match TRBD1. This CDR3 contains 14 residues. Trimming removed 4 bases from V and 8 bases from J; junction bases left unmatched: 3. The V gene's germline CDR1 is MNHEY and CDR2 SMNVEV (reference sequence).

This chain uses TRBV30 with TRBJ1-3, with 7 bases that match TRBD1. CDR3 size: 13 residues. The germline V gene encodes CDR1 GTSNPN and CDR2 SVGIG (reference sequence). V shed 4 bases and J 4 bases; nucleotides not matched to a gene: 4. Written as DNA, the CDR3 is TGTGCCTGGAACAGGGGAGCGGGAAACACCATATATTTT. Translated, it gives CAWNRGAGNTIYF. The full variable domain, completed using reference TRBV30 and TRBJ1-3, is SQTIHQWPATLVQPVGSPLSLECTVEGTSNPNLYWYRQAAGRGLQLLFYSVGIGQISSEVPQNLSASRPQDRQFILSSKKLLLSDSGFYLCAWNRGAGNTIYFGEGSWLTVV.

The chain uses TRBV3-1 (or the pseudogene TRBV3-2) and TRBJ1-5; D not certain. V lost 1 base and J 1 base, leaving 8 bases between the germline ends. Germline assignment: CDR1 LGHDT and CDR2 YNNKEL (reference sequence). This CDR3 has 15 residues. The DNA of the CDR3 is TGTGCCAGCAGCCAAGGTCCACAGAGCAATCAGCCCCAGCATTTT. Amino acids: CASSQGPQSNQPQHF.

The V and J genes are TRBV7-2 and TRBJ1-2; D gene unclear. CDR3 length: 12 amino acids. V was trimmed by 4 bases and J by 7 bases, leaving 10 bases between them. Germline V gene lookup returns CDR1 SGHTA and CDR2 FQGNSA. The CDR3 DNA sequence: TGTGCCAGCAGCTCCTTGGGGAGTGGCTACACCTTC. Protein: CASSSLGSGYTF. The whole variable domain, remainder taken from reference TRBV7-2 and TRBJ1-2, is GAGVSQSPSNKVTEKGKDVELRCDPISGHTALYWYRQSLGQGLEFLIYFQGNSAPDKSGLPSDRFSAERTGGSVSTLTIQRTQQEDSAVYLCASSSLGSGYTFGSGTRLTVV.

The chain couples TRBV29-1 to TRBJ2-2, with D maybe TRBD2 (5 bases). The CDR3 runs 13 residues. V lost 5 bases to trimming and J lost 5 bases, with 12 bases between them. Germline lookup yields CDR1 SQVTM and CDR2 ANQGSEA. As DNA, the CDR3 is TGCAGCGTTCGGGAACTTCAGACCGGGGAGCTGTTTTTT. Its protein is CSVRELQTGELFF.

The V and J genes are TRBV2 and TRBJ1-1; the D gene is possibly TRBD1 (6 bases). The CDR3 is 13 residues long. Germline assignment: CDR1 SNHLY and CDR2 FYNNEI. V was trimmed by 6 bases and J by 1 base, leaving 9 bases between them. As DNA, the CDR3 is TGTGCCAGCAGGCGACAGGAGAACACTGAAGCTTTCTTT. It yields the protein CASRRQENTEAFF.

V gene TRBV6-5 combines with J gene TRBJ2-1; 7 positions agree with TRBD2. This CDR3 comprises 15 residues. The V and J ends lost 2 bases and 7 bases, in that order; junction bases with no gene match: 8. Germline V gene data show CDR1 as MNHEY and CDR2 as SVGAGI. The CDR3 nucleotides are TGTGCCAGCAGTTACGGACTAGGGTCCGGGAATGAGCAGTTCTTC. Translation: CASSYGLGSGNEQFF.

V is TRBV24-1 and J is TRBJ1-2, with 8 nucleotides matching TRBD1. This CDR3 region has 15 residues. The germline gives CDR1 KGHDR, CDR2 SFDVKD. The V and J ends lost 4 bases and 2 bases, in that order; junction bases with no gene match: 5. DNA of the CDR3: TGTGCCACCAGTGAATCAGGGGGCTCGAACTATGGCTACACCTTC. Translation gives CATSESGGSNYGYTF.